The following is a TCR beta chain sequence with its context. The data originate from a study of blood T cell repertoires in COVID-19. Looking at the study overall: Acute-phase and convalescent COVID-19 samples originated in the United States, Italy and Spain. T cells, B-cell-depleted T cells, or PBMCs provided the cDNA or gDNA that served as material.

In germline, CDR1 is SGDLS, CDR2 YYNGEE. V gave up 4 bases and J gave up 2 bases; unmatched junction bases: 12. CDR3 length equals 18 residues. Original analysis: Estimation of nucleated cell counts was performed using reference gene primer amplification. The method was immunoSEQ multiplex PCR; TCRdb's version includes in-frame clones alone and lacks a portion of them. D and trimming were read from the DNA, whereas the V and J calls and clone size are those reported in that table. The profile covers about 260,000 clones, with roughly 84% appearing a single time and approximately 1.5% taken by the ten largest.

This chain links TRBV9 with TRBJ2-1; 10 bases line up with TRBD2. This receptor was taken from a woman aged 40 to 50 who had recovered from COVID-19. Sequences were obtained from peripheral blood. The chain's CDR3 is CASSSTSGGALTYNEQFF. In nucleotides, the CDR3 is TGTGCCAGCAGCTCGACAAGCGGGGGGGCGCTCACCTACAATGAGCAGTTCTTC.